What follows are 9 T cell receptor beta chains derived from one specimen sequenced in a study of cytomegalovirus exposure and HLA in healthy donors. Method: immunoSEQ multiplex PCR; TCRdb's copy keeps in-frame clones and lacks some. The repertoire holds 55,000 to 65,000 clones, with 85% to 95% as singletons. The sequenced sample consisted of PBMCs. The receptors derive from a woman aged 18 to 35 in good health and CMV-seropositive.

This clone was observed a few times. V usage is TRBV18 and J usage is TRBJ2-3; a possible D gene is TRBD1 (7 bases). CDR3 length: 20 residues. CDR1 is KGHSH, CDR2 LQKENI, per germline. V was pared by 6 bases and J by 8 bases, with 36 bases between. This CDR3 reads CASSPSGTDSLRDQRGTQYF. The CDR3 DNA follows: TGTGCCAGCTCGCCTTCAGGGACAGACTCGTTGCGGGACCAGAGGGGTACGCAGTATTTT.

This clone was detected only once. The chain employs TRBV19 and TRBJ2-7, with 13 bases matching TRBD2. V trimming: 5 bases; J trimming: 2 bases; junction bases outside the gene matches: 6. This CDR3 has 16 amino acids. Looked up from germline, CDR1 is LNHDA and CDR2 is SQIVND (reference sequence). The CDR3 here is CASSSALAGGTYEQYF. In nucleotides, the CDR3 is TGTGCCAGTAGTTCTGCACTAGCGGGGGGGACCTACGAGCAGTACTTC.

V usage is TRBV30 and J usage is TRBJ2-1; possibly TRBD1 for D (5 bases). V lost 3 bases and J 8 bases, leaving 20 bases between the germline ends. CDR3 length: 15 amino acids. Germline values: CDR1 GTSNPN, CDR2 SVGIG (reference sequence). This chain's CDR3 is CAWSLVRLKGDEQFF. The CDR3 DNA follows: TGTGCCTGGAGCCTCGTAAGGTTAAAAGGGGATGAGCAGTTCTTC.

The rearrangement links TRBV20-1 to TRBJ2-7; TRBD1 agrees at 8 bases. CDR3 length: 11 residues. Germline loops: CDR1 DFQATT, CDR2 SNEGSKA (reference sequence). V was clipped by 6 bases and J by 3 bases; unmatched bases: 1. The CDR3 reads CSAQGGYEQYF. The CDR3 bases are TGCAGTGCACAGGGGGGCTACGAGCAGTACTTC.

The chain is built from TRBV5-6 and TRBJ2-7, with D perhaps TRBD1 (5 bases). CDR3 length: 15 residues. Trimming removed 0 bases at V and 5 bases at J, with 15 bases between. CDR1 and CDR2 (germline): SGHDT, YYEEEE. The CDR3, as DNA: TGTGCCAGCAGCTTGGATTCAGGTGGGGCCCACGAGCAGTACTTC. Translated: CASSLDSGGAHEQYF.

The chain links TRBV7-2 to TRBJ1-1, with D possibly being TRBD1 (6 bases). In germline, CDR1 is SGHTA, CDR2 FQGNSA. The germline V and J ends were trimmed by 1 base and 3 bases, with 6 bases remaining between them. The length of the CDR3 is 13 residues. The CDR3 region is CASSLDRDTEAFF. In DNA, the CDR3 is TGTGCCAGCAGCTTAGACAGGGACACTGAAGCTTTCTTT.

In its sample, this clone was seen once. V and J are TRBV11-2 and TRBJ2-5, with 12 nucleotides matching TRBD2. The CDR3 contains 16 residues. V lost 0 bases, J lost 5 bases, and 4 bases stayed unmatched. The germline V gene encodes CDR1 SGHAT and CDR2 FQNNGV. The CDR3: CASSLDLAGGVETQYF. The CDR3 bases are TGTGCCAGCAGCTTAGATCTAGCGGGAGGGGTCGAGACCCAGTACTTC.

The CDR3, as DNA: TGCGCCAGCAGCTTGGGGCCCGAGGGCGGGGAGCTGTTTTTT. Protein product: CASSLGPEGGELFF. The rearrangement uses TRBV5-1 and TRBJ2-2; TRBD2 might be the D (5 bases). The germline V and J ends were trimmed by 0 bases and 7 bases, with 10 bases remaining between them. The germline gives CDR1 SGHRS, CDR2 YFSETQ. This CDR3 has 14 amino acids.

V is TRBV4-2 and J is TRBJ1-5; D is unresolved. Between the trimmed V and J ends, which lost 0 bases and 3 bases, there was a span of 12 bases. Germline V gene lookup returns CDR1 LGHNA and CDR2 YNFKEQ. CDR3 length: 16 residues. The CDR3 reads CASSQEDWRDNQPQHF. CDR3 bases: TGTGCCAGCAGCCAAGAGGACTGGCGGGACAATCAGCCCCAGCATTTT.